The clone carrying this T cell receptor beta chain was observed many times. What it binds is not known. The data belong to a study of T-cell reconstitution after alpha-beta-depleted transplantation in children. Overall study findings and caveats: After transplant, at about two months, alpha-beta T cells were reportedly derived from several hundred expanded graft clones. When one year had passed after transplant, most T-cell counts and diversity came from newly produced T cells. Certain patients had high TCRbeta diversity at day 60, and it came from recipient T cells and thymic progenitors that survived.

The ends lost 6 bases at V and 2 bases at J; junction bases unmatched: 3. This CDR3 is built from 13 residues. As it was prepared, the TCRbeta library received unique molecular identifiers. MiXCR, applied by TCRdb to the PCR reads, yields one record per CDR3 protein. The sample has around 270,000 distinct CDR3 sequences, 6.5% to 9% seen once; the top ten hold approximately 9%. Material: peripheral blood, obtained 360 days after TCRalphabeta/CD19-depleted stem cell transplant. The rearrangement uses TRBV12-3 or TRBV12-4 and TRBJ1-2; the match to TRBD1 covers 7 bases. The clonotype comes from a female patient aged 2 to 10 who had a stem cell transplant for Fanconi anemia, so the T cells may come from the graft donor. CDR3 amino acids: CASRDRRNYGYTF. The CDR3 DNA reads as TGTGCCAGCAGGGACAGGAGGAACTATGGCTACACCTTC.